This TCR beta chain was captured by sequencing in a study of control samples from healthy donors and cancer patients. Per the germline V gene, CDR1 is SNHLY and CDR2 is FYNNEI. V lost 6 bases, J lost 2 bases, and 13 bases lay in between. The CDR3 length is 14 residues. Some clones are missing from TCRdb's copy, which holds only in-frame ones; the method was immunoSEQ multiplex PCR. This sample has about 120,000 clones, with roughly 89% found just once. Sequenced material: blood. The J gene is TRBJ2-5, the V gene TRBV2; a possible D gene is TRBD1 (6 bases). This sequence originates from a man younger than 45 in good health. The CDR3 sequence: CASRRPGQQETQYF. CDR3 coding DNA: TGTGCCAGCAGAAGGCCGGGACAACAAGAGACCCAGTACTTC.